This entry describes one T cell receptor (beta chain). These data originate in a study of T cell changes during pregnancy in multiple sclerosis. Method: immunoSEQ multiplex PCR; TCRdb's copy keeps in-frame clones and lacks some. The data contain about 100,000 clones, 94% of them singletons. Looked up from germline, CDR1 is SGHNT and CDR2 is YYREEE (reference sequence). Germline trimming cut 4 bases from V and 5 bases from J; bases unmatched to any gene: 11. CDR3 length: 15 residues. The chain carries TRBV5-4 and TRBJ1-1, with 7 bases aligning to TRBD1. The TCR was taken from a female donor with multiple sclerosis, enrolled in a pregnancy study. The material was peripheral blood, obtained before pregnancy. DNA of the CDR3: TGTGCCAGCAGCATCACCGGGACAGAATTTACTGAAGCTTTCTTT. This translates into CASSITGTEFTEAFF.